Detailed here is one T cell receptor (beta chain). Its antigen is currently unknown. Oncomine TCR Beta short-read sequencing was applied to DNA from cultured CD4+ T cells. TCRdb itself ran the PCR reads through MiXCR, one entry per CDR3 protein. The sample has several thousand distinct CDR3 sequences, under 60% seen once; the top ten hold 9.5% to 13%. The ends lost 4 bases at V and 2 bases at J; junction bases unmatched: 7. Germline V lookup: CDR1 SGHRS, CDR2 YFSETQ. The CDR3 is made up of 15 amino acids. This entry is derived from a study of vaccination and CD4 T cells after COVID-19. The treatment: roughly 11-day PBMC culture with coronavirus spike peptide pools or control peptides (ViraFEST assay). The unexposed donor provided CD4+ T cells, which were taken before the COVID-19 pandemic (2011-2018). Half of the medium was exchanged for fresh IL-2 medium, first on day 3 and then on day 7. Cells permitting, SARS-CoV-2 S/N served as probes for unexposed-donor CD4+ T cells, and four cold-coronavirus spikes did too.

V usage is TRBV5-1 and J usage is TRBJ2-3; 7 bases align to TRBD1. The clonotype originates from a human donor in good health. Input material: CD4+ T cells from blood, cultured in vitro. In nucleotides, the CDR3 is TGCGCCAGCAGCGCGAACAGGGGCAACACAGATACGCAGTATTTT. The encoded protein is CASSANRGNTDTQYF.